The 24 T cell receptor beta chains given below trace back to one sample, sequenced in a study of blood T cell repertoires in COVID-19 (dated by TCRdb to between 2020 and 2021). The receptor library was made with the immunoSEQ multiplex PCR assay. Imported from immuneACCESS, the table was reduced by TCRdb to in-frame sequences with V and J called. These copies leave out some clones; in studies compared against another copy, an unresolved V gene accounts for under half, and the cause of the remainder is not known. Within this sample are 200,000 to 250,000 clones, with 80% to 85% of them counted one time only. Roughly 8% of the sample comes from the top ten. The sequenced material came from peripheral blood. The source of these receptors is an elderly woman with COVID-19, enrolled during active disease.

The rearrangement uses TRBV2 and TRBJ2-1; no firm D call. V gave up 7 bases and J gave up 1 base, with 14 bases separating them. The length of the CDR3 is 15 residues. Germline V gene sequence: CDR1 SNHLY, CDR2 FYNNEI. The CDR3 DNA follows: TGTGCCAGCACCGAGACTCTTTATTCCTACAATGAGCAGTTCTTC. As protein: CASTETLYSYNEQFF.

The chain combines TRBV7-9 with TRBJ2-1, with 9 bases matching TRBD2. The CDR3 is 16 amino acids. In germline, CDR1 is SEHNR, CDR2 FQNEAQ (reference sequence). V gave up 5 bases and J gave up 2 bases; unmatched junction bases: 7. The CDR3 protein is CASSPISGSPYNEQFF. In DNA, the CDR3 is TGTGCCAGCAGCCCTATTAGCGGGAGTCCCTACAATGAGCAGTTCTTC.

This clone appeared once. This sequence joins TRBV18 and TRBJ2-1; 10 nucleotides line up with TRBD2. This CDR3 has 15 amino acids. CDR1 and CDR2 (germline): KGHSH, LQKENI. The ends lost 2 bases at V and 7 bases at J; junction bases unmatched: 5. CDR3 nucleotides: TGTGCCAGCTCACCAGGACTAGCGGTCGCAAATGAGCAGTTCTTC. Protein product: CASSPGLAVANEQFF.

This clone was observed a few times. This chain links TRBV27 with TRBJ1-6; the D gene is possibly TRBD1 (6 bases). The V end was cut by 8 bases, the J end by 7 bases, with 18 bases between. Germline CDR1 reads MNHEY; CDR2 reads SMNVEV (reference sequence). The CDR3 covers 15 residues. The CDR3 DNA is TGTGCCAGCCGATTGGGGGCAGGGAGCAATTCACCCCTCCACTTT. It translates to CASRLGAGSNSPLHF.

The CDR3 is CASSSPMGGRLTGELFF. The CDR3, as DNA: TGTGCCAGCAGCTCCCCTATGGGAGGGAGGCTCACCGGGGAGCTGTTTTTT. The chain recombines TRBV28 with TRBJ2-2, with 7 positions matching TRBD2. CDR1 is MDHEN, CDR2 SYDVKM, per germline. The CDR3 covers 17 residues. Trimming removed 6 bases from V and 4 bases from J; junction bases left unmatched: 14.

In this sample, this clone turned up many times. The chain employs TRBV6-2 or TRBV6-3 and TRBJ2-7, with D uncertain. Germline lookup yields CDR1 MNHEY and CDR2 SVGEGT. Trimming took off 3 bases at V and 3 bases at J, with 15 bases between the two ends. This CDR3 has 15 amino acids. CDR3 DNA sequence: TGTGCCAGCAGTTATCGTCTCACATCTTACTACGAGCAGTACTTC. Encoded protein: CASSYRLTSYYEQYF.

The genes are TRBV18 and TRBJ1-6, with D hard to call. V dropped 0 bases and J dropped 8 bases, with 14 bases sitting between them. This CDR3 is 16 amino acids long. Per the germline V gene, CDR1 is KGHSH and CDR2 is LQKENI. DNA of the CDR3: TGTGCCAGCTCACCACCGAGGACTTACGGACATTCACCCCTCCACTTT. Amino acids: CASSPPRTYGHSPLHF.

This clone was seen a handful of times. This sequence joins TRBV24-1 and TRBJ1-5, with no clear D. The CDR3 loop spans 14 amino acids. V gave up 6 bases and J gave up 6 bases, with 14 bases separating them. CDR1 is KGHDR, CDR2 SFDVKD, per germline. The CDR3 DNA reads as TGTGCCACCAGTATCGGGGAAGTAGGTCAGCCCCAGCATTTT. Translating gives CATSIGEVGQPQHF.

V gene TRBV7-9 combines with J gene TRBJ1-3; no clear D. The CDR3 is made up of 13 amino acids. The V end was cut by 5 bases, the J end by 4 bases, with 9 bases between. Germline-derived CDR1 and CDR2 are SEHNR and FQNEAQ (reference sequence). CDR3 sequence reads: CASSPEPGNTIYF. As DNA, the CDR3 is TGTGCCAGCAGCCCGGAGCCGGGAAACACCATATATTTT.

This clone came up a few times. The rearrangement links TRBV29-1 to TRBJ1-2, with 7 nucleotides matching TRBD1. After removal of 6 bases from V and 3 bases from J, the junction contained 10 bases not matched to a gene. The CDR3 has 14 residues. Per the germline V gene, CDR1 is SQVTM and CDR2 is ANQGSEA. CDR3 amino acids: CSVRRGLIDYGYTF. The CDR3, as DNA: TGCAGCGTCAGGAGGGGGCTTATCGACTATGGCTACACCTTC.

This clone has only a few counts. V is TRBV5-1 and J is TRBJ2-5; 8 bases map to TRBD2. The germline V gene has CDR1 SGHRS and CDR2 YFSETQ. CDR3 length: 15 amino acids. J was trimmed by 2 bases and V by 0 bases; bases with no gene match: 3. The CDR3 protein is CASSLVSSGQETQYF. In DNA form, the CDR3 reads TGCGCCAGCAGCTTGGTATCTAGCGGGCAAGAGACCCAGTACTTC.

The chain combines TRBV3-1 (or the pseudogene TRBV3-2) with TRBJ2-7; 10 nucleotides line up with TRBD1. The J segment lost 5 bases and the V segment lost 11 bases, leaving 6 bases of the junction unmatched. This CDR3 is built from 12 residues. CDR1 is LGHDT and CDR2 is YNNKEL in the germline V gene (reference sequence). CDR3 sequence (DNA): TGTGCCTCCCGGGACAGGGGCCACGAGCAGTACTTC. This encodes CASRDRGHEQYF.

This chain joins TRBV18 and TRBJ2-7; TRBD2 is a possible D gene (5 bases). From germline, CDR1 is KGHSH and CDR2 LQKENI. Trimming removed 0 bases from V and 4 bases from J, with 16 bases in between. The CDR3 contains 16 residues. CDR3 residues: CASSPPNPGNLYEQYF. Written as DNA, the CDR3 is TGTGCCAGCTCACCACCTAATCCGGGAAATTTATACGAGCAGTACTTC.

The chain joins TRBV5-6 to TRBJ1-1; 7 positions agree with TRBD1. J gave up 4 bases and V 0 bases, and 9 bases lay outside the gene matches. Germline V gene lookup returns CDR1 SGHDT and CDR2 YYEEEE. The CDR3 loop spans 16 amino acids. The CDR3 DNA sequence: TGTGCCAGCAGCTTGGAGGTAGGGGGCACGAGCACTGAAGCTTTCTTT. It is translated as CASSLEVGGTSTEAFF.

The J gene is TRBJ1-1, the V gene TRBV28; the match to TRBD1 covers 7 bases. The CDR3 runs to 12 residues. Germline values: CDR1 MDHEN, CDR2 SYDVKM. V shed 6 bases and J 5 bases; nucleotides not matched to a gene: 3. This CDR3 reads CASRTGWTEAFF. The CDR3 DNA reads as TGTGCCAGCAGGACAGGGTGGACTGAAGCTTTCTTT.

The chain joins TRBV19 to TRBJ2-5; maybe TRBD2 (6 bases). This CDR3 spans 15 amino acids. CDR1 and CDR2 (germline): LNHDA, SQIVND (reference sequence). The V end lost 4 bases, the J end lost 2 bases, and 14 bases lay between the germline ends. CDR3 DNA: TGTGCCAGTAGTAAGGGAGCGGGTATTCAAGAGACCCAGTACTTC. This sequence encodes CASSKGAGIQETQYF.

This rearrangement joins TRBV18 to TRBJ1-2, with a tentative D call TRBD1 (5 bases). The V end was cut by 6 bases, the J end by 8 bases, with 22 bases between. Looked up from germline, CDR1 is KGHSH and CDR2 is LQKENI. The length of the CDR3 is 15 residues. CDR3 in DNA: TGTGCCAGCTCCGCGGGGGAGGCCGGACAAAGGGGCTACACCTTC. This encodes CASSAGEAGQRGYTF.

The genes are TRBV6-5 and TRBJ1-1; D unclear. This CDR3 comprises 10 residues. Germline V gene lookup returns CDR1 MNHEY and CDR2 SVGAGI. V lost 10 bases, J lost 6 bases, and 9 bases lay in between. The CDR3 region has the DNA TGTGCCACCCTAGTCTCTGAAGCTTTCTTT. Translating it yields CATLVSEAFF.

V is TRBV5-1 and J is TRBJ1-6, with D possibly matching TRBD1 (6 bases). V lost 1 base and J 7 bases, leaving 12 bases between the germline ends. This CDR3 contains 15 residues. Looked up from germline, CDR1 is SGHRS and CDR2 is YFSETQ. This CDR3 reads CASSLSARGNSPLHF. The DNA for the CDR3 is TGCGCCAGCAGCTTGTCTGCAAGGGGGAATTCACCCCTCCACTTT.

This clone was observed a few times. The CDR3 protein is CASSPSQGANTEAFF. In DNA form, the CDR3 reads TGTGCCAGCTCACCCTCGCAAGGGGCGAACACTGAAGCTTTCTTT. This chain joins TRBV18 and TRBJ1-1; tentatively, D is TRBD1 (5 bases). The CDR3 sequence is 15 residues long. Looked up from germline, CDR1 is KGHSH and CDR2 is LQKENI. Deletions cut 3 bases from V and 1 base from J, with 12 bases between.

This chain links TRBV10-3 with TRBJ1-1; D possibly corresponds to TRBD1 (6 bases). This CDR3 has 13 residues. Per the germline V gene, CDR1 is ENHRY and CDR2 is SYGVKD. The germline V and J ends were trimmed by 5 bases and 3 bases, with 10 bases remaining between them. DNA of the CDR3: TGTGCCATCAGTCCCAGGGGTCACACTGAAGCTTTCTTT. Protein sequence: CAISPRGHTEAFF.

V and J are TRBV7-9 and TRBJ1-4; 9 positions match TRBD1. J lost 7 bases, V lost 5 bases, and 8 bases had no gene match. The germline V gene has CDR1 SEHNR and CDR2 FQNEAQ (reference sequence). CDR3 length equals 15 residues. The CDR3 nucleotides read TGTGCCAGCAGCCGTGACGGGACAGGGTTTGAAAAACTGTTTTTT. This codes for CASSRDGTGFEKLFF.

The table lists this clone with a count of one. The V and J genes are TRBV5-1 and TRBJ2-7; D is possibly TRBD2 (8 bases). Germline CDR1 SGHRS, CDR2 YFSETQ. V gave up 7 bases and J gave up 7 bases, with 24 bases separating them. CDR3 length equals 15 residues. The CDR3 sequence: CASSRGGTEVREQYF. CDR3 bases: TGCGCCAGCTCCCGCGGGGGGACAGAGGTTAGAGAGCAGTACTTC.

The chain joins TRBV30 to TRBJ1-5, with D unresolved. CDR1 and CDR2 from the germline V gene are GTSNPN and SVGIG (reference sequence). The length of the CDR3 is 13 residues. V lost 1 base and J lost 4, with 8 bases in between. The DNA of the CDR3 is TGTGCCTGGAGTGAACAGCTAAATCAGCCCCAGCATTTT. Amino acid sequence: CAWSEQLNQPQHF.